These 20 T cell receptor beta chains came from one sample sequenced in a study of cytomegalovirus exposure and HLA in healthy donors (dated by TCRdb to 2016 to 2017). The method was the immunoSEQ multiplex PCR assay. The multiplex PCR relied on a mix of 60 forward primers for TCR Vbeta segments and 13 reverse primers for TCR Jbeta segments. Drawn from immuneACCESS, this table holds only the in-frame rearrangements with V and J called that TCRdb kept. Clones are partly lost; checked studies trace under half to an unresolved V gene and leave the rest unexplained. The sample contains about 95,000 clones, roughly 72% of them found a single time. The ten largest clones represent around 5.3% of the sample. Source material: PBMCs. The origin of the receptors is a man younger than 40 in good health and CMV-seropositive.

The genes are TRBV5-6 and TRBJ1-5; D gene uncertain. CDR3 length: 15 amino acids. CDR1 and CDR2 from the germline V gene are SGHDT and YYEEEE. V lost 0 bases and J 7 bases, leaving 14 bases between the germline ends. The CDR3 loop is CASSLDGREGQPQHF. The DNA for the CDR3 is TGTGCCAGCAGCTTGGATGGGAGGGAAGGCCAGCCCCAGCATTTT.

V and J are TRBV7-2 and TRBJ2-1; TRBD1 might be the D (6 bases). V was shortened by 1 base and J by 6 bases, with 7 bases between the two germline ends. The CDR3 spans 13 residues. Germline-derived CDR1 and CDR2 are SGHTA and FQGNSA. DNA for the CDR3: TGTGCCAGCAGCTTAGACAGGGCCAATGAGCAGTTCTTC. As protein: CASSLDRANEQFF.

A few counts support this clone. J is TRBJ1-4 and V is TRBV10-1; 10 bases align to TRBD1. The CDR3 is made up of 18 amino acids. With V trimmed by 6 bases and J by 0 bases, 10 bases remained unmatched. Germline CDR1 and CDR2: WNHNN and SYGVQD (reference sequence). The CDR3 nucleotides read TGCGCCAGCAGCCTACGACAGGGGGCCTCTTCAACTAATGAAAAACTGTTTTTT. Protein: CASSLRQGASSTNEKLFF.

J is TRBJ1-3 and V is TRBV25-1; D is unclear. Trimming shortened V by 4 bases and J by 1 base, and 11 bases separated the two germline ends. The CDR3 is 15 amino acids. The germline V gene encodes CDR1 MGHDK and CDR2 SYGVNS. In nucleotides, the CDR3 is TGTGCCAGCAGTGCCACCGGGAGATCTGGAAACACCATATATTTT. Translation: CASSATGRSGNTIYF.

The chain combines TRBV4-3 with TRBJ2-7; no firm D call. Per the germline V gene, CDR1 is LGHNA and CDR2 is YSLEER. The V end was cut by 2 bases, the J end by 0 bases, with 8 bases between. CDR3 length equals 14 residues. The CDR3 nucleotides read TGCGCCAGCAGCCAATCGACAACCTCCTACGAGCAGTACTTC. Encoded protein: CASSQSTTSYEQYF.

This sequence joins TRBV28 and TRBJ2-1; 9 bases are shared with TRBD2. The CDR3 extends over 14 amino acids. Germline CDR1 is MDHEN and CDR2 is SYDVKM. Trimming removed 5 bases from V and 4 bases from J; junction bases left unmatched: 3. The CDR3: CASSPSGRYNEQFF. The CDR3 nucleotides are TGTGCCAGCAGTCCCAGCGGGAGGTACAATGAGCAGTTCTTC. The full variable domain, rest sourced from reference TRBV28 and TRBJ2-1, is DVKVTQSSRYLVKRTGEKVFLECVQDMDHENMFWYRQDPGLGLRLIYFSYDVKMKEKGDIPEGYSVSREKKERFSLILESASTNQTSMYLCASSPSGRYNEQFFGPGTRLTVL.

The V and J genes are TRBV27 and TRBJ2-7; D call uncertain. Trimming removed 2 bases from V and 4 bases from J, with 12 bases in between. From germline, CDR1 is MNHEY and CDR2 SMNVEV (reference sequence). The CDR3 is 14 amino acids. The CDR3 is CASSLVLGVYEQYF. Here the CDR3 DNA reads TGTGCCAGCAGTTTAGTCTTAGGAGTATACGAGCAGTACTTC.

The J gene is TRBJ2-3, the V gene TRBV19; 8 nucleotides match TRBD1. Germline values: CDR1 LNHDA, CDR2 SQIVND (reference sequence). This CDR3 is built from 16 residues. V was clipped by 4 bases and J by 1 base; unmatched bases: 7. The CDR3 DNA sequence: TGTGCCAGTAGTACGGGGCGGGGACAGGGCACAGATACGCAGTATTTT. It translates to CASSTGRGQGTDTQYF.

This chain links TRBV19 with TRBJ1-2, with 9 bases fitting TRBD1. In germline, CDR1 is LNHDA, CDR2 SQIVND (reference sequence). V lost 3 bases to trimming and J lost 5 bases; unmatched junction nucleotides: 4. The CDR3 covers 14 residues. CDR3 sequence (DNA): TGTGCCAGTAGTATGGGACAGGGATCGTATGGCTACACCTTC. Encoded protein: CASSMGQGSYGYTF.

This clone was picked up a small number of times. The V and J genes are TRBV18 and TRBJ1-1, with a possible D match to TRBD1 (6 bases). The ends were cut back, 5 bases at V and 1 base at J, with 14 bases in the middle. CDR3 length: 15 residues. CDR1 and CDR2 (germline): KGHSH, LQKENI. DNA for the CDR3: TGTGCCAGCTCAAGCCCCGGACAGCCGAACACTGAAGCTTTCTTT. As protein: CASSSPGQPNTEAFF.

V gene TRBV6-6 combines with J gene TRBJ2-1; D might be TRBD2 (5 bases). Trimming left V 4 bases short and J 5 bases short, with 15 bases between. Germline CDR1 and CDR2: MNHNY and SVGAGI (reference sequence). The CDR3 sequence is 15 residues long. CDR3 bases: TGTGCCAGCAGTTCCCCAAAGCGGACGAACAATGAGCAGTTCTTC. This gives the protein CASSSPKRTNNEQFF.

This clone occurred once. The same CDR3 can be traced to other DNA sequences in this sample. The J gene is TRBJ2-5, the V gene TRBV20-1; weak D call: TRBD2 (5 bases). The CDR3 spans 11 residues. Germline V gene lookup returns CDR1 DFQATT and CDR2 SNEGSKA (reference sequence). V was trimmed by 6 bases and J by 5 bases, leaving 10 bases between them. The CDR3 loop is CSATGGETQYF. The CDR3 DNA reads TGCAGTGCGACGGGCGGGGAGACCCAGTACTTC.

The chain has TRBV10-3 and TRBJ1-2; 7 bases fit TRBD1. Germline V gene lookup returns CDR1 ENHRY and CDR2 SYGVKD. The junction had 7 bases not matched to a gene; V was cut back by 7 bases and J by 8 bases. The CDR3 covers 12 residues. CDR3 DNA sequence: TGTGCCATCAAGGGCAGGGGGGACGGCTACACCTTC. This codes for CAIKGRGDGYTF.

In its sample, this clone was seen a few times. The chain has TRBV4-3 and TRBJ1-3; D unresolved. V was trimmed by 0 bases and J by 3 bases, leaving 6 bases between them. Germline CDR1 and CDR2: LGHNA and YSLEER. The CDR3 sequence is 14 residues long. Here the CDR3 DNA reads TGCGCCAGCAGCCAAGATTCATTTGGAAACACCATATATTTT. Its protein product is CASSQDSFGNTIYF.

The V call is TRBV4-1, the J call TRBJ2-7; the D gene is possibly TRBD1 (5 bases). This CDR3 has 13 residues. Per germline, CDR1 MGHRA and CDR2 YSYEKL. The ends were cut back, 4 bases at V and 0 bases at J, with 7 bases in the middle. The CDR3 is CASSPRDSYEQYF. In DNA, the CDR3 is TGCGCCAGCAGCCCCAGGGACTCCTACGAGCAGTACTTC.

This clone was observed once. This chain links TRBV6-6 with TRBJ1-5; possible D gene TRBD1, 5 bases. Germline V CDR1 and CDR2: MNHNY, SVGAGI (reference sequence). CDR3 size: 16 residues. Between the trimmed V and J ends, which lost 7 bases and 2 bases, there was a span of 18 bases. DNA for the CDR3: TGTGCCAGCACCTACCGGGGGAATTGGGGCAATCAGCCCCAGCATTTT. Its protein is CASTYRGNWGNQPQHF.

This clone was detected only a few times. This chain connects TRBV4-1 to TRBJ2-7; D remains unclear. This CDR3 has 14 amino acids. The germline V gene has CDR1 MGHRA and CDR2 YSYEKL. Trimming shortened V by 0 bases and J by 7 bases, and 13 bases separated the two germline ends. The CDR3: CASSQEAVPGEQYF. The CDR3 DNA reads TGCGCCAGCAGCCAAGAAGCCGTTCCCGGGGAGCAGTACTTC.

The chain combines TRBV6-1 with TRBJ1-1; 8 nucleotides match TRBD1. The CDR3 sequence is 16 residues long. CDR1 is MNHNS and CDR2 is SASEGT in the germline V gene. Germline trimming cut 1 base from V and 5 bases from J; bases unmatched to any gene: 9. The CDR3, as DNA: TGTGCCAGCAGTGAAGGTATAGGACAGGGACGGACTGAAGCTTTCTTT. Protein product: CASSEGIGQGRTEAFF.

This chain links TRBV18 with TRBJ2-1; unclear D gene. The V gene lost 3 bases and the J gene lost 9 bases, with 12 bases spanning the gap. Germline V gene sequence: CDR1 KGHSH, CDR2 LQKENI. The CDR3 is 13 residues long. The CDR3 sequence: CASSPQILGEQFF. The CDR3 DNA follows: TGTGCCAGCTCACCCCAGATTCTTGGTGAGCAGTTCTTC.

The chain has TRBV13 and TRBJ2-7; maybe TRBD2 (6 bases). Germline assignment: CDR1 PRHDT and CDR2 FYEKMQ (reference sequence). V was cut by 0 bases and J by 5 bases, with 17 bases left in between. This CDR3 region has 16 residues. The chain's CDR3 is CASSLGGGTARDEQYF. CDR3 DNA sequence: TGTGCCAGCAGCTTAGGAGGCGGGACGGCGAGGGACGAGCAGTACTTC. The variable domain in full, with the rest retrieved from reference TRBV13 and TRBJ2-7, is AAGVIQSPRHLIKEKRETATLKCYPIPRHDTVYWYQQGPGQDPQFLISFYEKMQSDKGSIPDRFSAQQFSDYHSELNMSSLELGDSALYFCASSLGGGTARDEQYFGPGTRLTVT.